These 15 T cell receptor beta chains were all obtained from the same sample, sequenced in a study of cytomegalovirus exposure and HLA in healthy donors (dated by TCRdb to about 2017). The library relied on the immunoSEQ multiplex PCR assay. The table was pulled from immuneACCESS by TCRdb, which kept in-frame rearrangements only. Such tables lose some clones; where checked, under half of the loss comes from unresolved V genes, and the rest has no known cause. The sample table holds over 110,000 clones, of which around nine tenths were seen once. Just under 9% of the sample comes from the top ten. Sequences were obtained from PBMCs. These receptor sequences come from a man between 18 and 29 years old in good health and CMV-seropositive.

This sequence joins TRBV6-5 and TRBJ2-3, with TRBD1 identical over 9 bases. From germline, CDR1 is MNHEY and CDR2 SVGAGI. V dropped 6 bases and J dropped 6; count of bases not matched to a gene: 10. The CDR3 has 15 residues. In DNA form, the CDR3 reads TGTGCCAGCAGCCTCACCGGGACAGGGACCGATACGCAGTATTTT. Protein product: CASSLTGTGTDTQYF.

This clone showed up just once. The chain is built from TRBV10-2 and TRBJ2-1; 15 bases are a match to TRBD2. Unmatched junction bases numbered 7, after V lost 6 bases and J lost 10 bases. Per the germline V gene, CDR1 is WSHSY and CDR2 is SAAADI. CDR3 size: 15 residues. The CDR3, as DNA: TGCGCCAGCAGCGGACTAGCGGGAGGGCCAGGGGAGCAGTTCTTC. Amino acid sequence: CASSGLAGGPGEQFF.

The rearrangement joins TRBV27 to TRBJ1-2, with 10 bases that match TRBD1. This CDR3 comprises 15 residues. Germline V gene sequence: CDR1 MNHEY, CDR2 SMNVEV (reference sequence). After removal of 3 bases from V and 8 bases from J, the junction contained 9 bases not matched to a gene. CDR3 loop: CASSFVGQGSGGYTF. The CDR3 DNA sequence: TGTGCCAGCAGTTTTGTGGGACAGGGGTCGGGAGGCTACACCTTC.

The CDR3 DNA sequence: TGTGCCAGTAGAGGGCAGGGGGAAGGTCAGCCCCAGCATTTT. This sequence encodes CASRGQGEGQPQHF. The rearrangement uses TRBV19 and TRBJ1-5; the match to TRBD1 covers 7 bases. This CDR3 is built from 14 residues. The V segment lost 6 bases and the J segment 6 bases; nucleotides outside the gene matches: 8. Per the germline V gene, CDR1 is LNHDA and CDR2 is SQIVND (reference sequence).

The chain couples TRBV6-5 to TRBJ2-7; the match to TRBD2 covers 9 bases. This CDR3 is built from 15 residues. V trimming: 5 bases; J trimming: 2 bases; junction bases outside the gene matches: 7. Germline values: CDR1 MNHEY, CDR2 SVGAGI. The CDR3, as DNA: TGTGCCAGCAGTCTCGTATTAGCGGGGGCCTACGAGCAGTACTTC. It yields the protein CASSLVLAGAYEQYF.

CDR3 nucleotides: TGCAGCGTAAGGACTAGCGGGAGACCAGATACGCAGTATTTT. This sequence encodes CSVRTSGRPDTQYF. The chain combines TRBV29-1 with TRBJ2-3, with TRBD2 matching 13 bases. Germline V gene sequence: CDR1 SQVTM, CDR2 ANQGSEA. V lost 6 bases to trimming and J lost 4 bases; unmatched junction nucleotides: 4. This CDR3 is built from 14 residues.

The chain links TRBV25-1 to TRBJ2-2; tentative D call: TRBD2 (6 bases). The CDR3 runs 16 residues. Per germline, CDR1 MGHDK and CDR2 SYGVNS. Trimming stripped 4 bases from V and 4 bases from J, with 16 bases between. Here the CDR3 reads CASSAEEGAGTGELFF. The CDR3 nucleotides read TGTGCCAGCAGTGCTGAGGAGGGCGCGGGCACCGGGGAGCTGTTTTTT. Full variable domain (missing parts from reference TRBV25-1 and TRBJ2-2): EADIYQTPRYLVIGTGKKITLECSQTMGHDKMYWYQQDPGMELHLIHYSYGVNSTEKGDLSSESTVSRIRTEHFPLTLESARPSHTSQYLCASSAEEGAGTGELFFGEGSRLTVL.

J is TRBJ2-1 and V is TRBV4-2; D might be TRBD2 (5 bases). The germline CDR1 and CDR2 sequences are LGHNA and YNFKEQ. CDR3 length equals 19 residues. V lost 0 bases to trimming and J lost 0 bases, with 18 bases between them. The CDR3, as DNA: TGTGCCAGCAGCCAAGATCTCCTAGTGGGGAGTGGCTCCTACAATGAGCAGTTCTTC. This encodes CASSQDLLVGSGSYNEQFF.

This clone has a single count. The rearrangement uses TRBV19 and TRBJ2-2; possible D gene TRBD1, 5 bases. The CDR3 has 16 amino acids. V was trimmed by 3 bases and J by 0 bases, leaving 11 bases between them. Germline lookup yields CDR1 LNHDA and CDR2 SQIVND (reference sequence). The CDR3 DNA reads TGTGCCAGTAGTATCCCCAGGGTTGCGAACACCGGGGAGCTGTTTTTT. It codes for CASSIPRVANTGELFF.

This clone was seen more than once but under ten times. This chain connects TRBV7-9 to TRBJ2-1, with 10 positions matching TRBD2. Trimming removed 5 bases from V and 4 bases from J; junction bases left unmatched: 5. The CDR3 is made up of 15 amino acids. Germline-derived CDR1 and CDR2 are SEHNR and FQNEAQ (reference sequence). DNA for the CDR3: TGTGCCAGCAGCCAGCTAGCGGGAGCGTACAATGAGCAGTTCTTC. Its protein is CASSQLAGAYNEQFF.

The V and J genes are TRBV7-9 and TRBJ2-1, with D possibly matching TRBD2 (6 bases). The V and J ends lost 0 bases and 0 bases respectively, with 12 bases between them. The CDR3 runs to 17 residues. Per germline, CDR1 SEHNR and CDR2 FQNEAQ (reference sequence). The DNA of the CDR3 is TGTGCCAGCAGCTTAGCGAGCAGGAGGGTCTCCTACAATGAGCAGTTCTTC. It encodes CASSLASRRVSYNEQFF.

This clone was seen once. The CDR3 DNA follows: TGCGCCAGCAGCTTGGGACAGGGAGGCAGGCGCGGCACTGAAGCTTTCTTT. Encoded protein: CASSLGQGGRRGTEAFF. This chain connects TRBV5-1 to TRBJ1-1, with 7 bases identical to TRBD1. The CDR3 is 17 residues long. With 0 bases clipped from V and 4 bases from J, the junction kept 12 bases outside the gene matches. The germline gives CDR1 SGHRS, CDR2 YFSETQ.

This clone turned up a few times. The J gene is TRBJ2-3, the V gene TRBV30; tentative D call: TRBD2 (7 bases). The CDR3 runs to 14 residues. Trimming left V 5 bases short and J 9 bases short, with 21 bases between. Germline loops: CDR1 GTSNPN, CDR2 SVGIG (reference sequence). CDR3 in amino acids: CAWAGDKGPQTQYF. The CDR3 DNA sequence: TGTGCCTGGGCGGGGGACAAGGGGCCCCAAACGCAGTATTTT.

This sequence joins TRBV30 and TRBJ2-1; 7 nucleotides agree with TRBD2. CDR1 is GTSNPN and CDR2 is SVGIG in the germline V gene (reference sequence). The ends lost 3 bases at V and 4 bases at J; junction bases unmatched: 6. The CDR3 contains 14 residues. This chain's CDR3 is CAWSGGSHYNEQFF. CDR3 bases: TGTGCCTGGAGCGGCGGGAGCCATTACAATGAGCAGTTCTTC.

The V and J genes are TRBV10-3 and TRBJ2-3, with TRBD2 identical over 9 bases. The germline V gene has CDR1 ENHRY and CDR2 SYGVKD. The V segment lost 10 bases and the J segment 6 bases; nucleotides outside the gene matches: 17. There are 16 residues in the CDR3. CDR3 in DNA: TGTGCCACGCGTGGGACTAGCCGTCGTTTGGCGGATACGCAGTATTTT. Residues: CATRGTSRRLADTQYF.